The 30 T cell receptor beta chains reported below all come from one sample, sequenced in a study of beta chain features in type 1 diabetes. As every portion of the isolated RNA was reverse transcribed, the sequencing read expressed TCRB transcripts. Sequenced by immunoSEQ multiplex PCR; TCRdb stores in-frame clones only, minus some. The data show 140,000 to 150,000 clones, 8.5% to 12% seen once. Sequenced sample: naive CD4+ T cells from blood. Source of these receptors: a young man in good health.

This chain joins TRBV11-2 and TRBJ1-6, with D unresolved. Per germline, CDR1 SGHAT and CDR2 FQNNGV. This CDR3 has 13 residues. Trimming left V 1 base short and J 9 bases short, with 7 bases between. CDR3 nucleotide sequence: TGTGCCAGCAGCTTAGTGCCTAGTTCACCCCTCCACTTT. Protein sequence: CASSLVPSSPLHF.

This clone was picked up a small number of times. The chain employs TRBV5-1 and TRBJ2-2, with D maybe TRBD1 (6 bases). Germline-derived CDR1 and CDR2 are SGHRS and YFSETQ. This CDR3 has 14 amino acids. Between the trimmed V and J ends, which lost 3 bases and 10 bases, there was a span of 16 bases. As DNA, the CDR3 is TGCGCCAGCAGCTCACAGGGAAGAGGCGAGGAGCTGTTTTTT. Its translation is CASSSQGRGEELFF.

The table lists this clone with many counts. CDR3 in amino acids: CASSPLAGNQETQYF. Written as DNA, the CDR3 is TGTGCCAGCTCACCACTAGCGGGGAACCAAGAGACCCAGTACTTC. The chain combines TRBV18 with TRBJ2-5, with 8 bases identical to TRBD2. With 1 base clipped from V and 0 bases from J, the junction kept 1 base outside the gene matches. The CDR3 totals 15 residues. Germline CDR1 KGHSH, CDR2 LQKENI.

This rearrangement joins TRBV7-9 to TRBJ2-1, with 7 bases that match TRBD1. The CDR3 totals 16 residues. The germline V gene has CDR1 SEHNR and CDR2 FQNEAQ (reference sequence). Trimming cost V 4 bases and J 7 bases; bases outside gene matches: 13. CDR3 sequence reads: CASSSTERGLENEQFF. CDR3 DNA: TGTGCCAGCAGCTCGACTGAGAGGGGGCTTGAAAATGAGCAGTTCTTC.

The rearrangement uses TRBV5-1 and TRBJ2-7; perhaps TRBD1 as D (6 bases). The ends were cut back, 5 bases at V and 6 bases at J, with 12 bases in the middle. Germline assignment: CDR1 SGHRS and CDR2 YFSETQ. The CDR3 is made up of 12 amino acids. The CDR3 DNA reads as TGCGCCAGCAGAGGACAGACGTCCGAGCAGTACTTC. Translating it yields CASRGQTSEQYF.

As DNA, the CDR3 is TGTGCTAGTGGTTTGGGCGGGGGGGCCTATGAGACCCAGTACTTC. Translation: CASGLGGGAYETQYF. This chain connects TRBV12-5 to TRBJ2-5; 9 positions agree with TRBD2. This CDR3 is built from 15 residues. Germline lookup yields CDR1 LGHNT and CDR2 FRNRAP. The ends lost 1 base at V and 5 bases at J; junction bases unmatched: 5.

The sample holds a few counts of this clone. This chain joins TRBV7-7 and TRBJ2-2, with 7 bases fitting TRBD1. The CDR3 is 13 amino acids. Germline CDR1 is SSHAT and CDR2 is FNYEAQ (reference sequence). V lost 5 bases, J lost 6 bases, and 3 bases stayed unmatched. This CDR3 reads CASSPGTAGELFF. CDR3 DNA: TGTGCCAGCAGCCCGGGGACAGCCGGGGAGCTGTTTTTT.

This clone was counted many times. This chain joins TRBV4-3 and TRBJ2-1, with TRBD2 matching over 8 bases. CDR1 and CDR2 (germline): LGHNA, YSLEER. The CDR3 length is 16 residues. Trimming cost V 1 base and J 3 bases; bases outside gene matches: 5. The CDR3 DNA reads TGCGCCAGCAGCCAAGGAGGTAGCGGGGTCTACAATGAGCAGTTCTTC. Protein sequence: CASSQGGSGVYNEQFF.

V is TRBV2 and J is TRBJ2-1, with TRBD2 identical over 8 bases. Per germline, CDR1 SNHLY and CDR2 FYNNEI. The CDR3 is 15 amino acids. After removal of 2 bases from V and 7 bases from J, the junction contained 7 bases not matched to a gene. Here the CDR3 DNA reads TGTGCCAGCAGTGAACCGGGACTAGGGGGTAATGAGCAGTTCTTC. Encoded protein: CASSEPGLGGNEQFF.

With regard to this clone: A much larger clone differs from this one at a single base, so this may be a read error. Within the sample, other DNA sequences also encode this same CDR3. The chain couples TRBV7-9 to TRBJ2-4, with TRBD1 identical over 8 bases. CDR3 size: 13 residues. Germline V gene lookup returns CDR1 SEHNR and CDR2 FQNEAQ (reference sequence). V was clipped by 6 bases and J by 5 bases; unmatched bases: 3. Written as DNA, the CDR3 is TGTGCCAGCAGGACGGGACAGGAAAACATTCAGTACTTC. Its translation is CASRTGQENIQYF.

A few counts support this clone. CDR3 DNA: TGTGCCAGCTCACCACAAGGGCAGGGAGAGACCCAGTACTTC. Encoded protein: CASSPQGQGETQYF. The J gene is TRBJ2-5, the V gene TRBV18, with TRBD1 as a possible D gene (5 bases). The CDR3 contains 14 residues. V shed 1 base and J shed 4 bases, with 10 bases lying between them. Germline CDR1 and CDR2: KGHSH and LQKENI. The entire variable domain, with the rest obtained from reference TRBV18 and TRBJ2-5, is as follows: NAGVMQNPRHLVRRRGQEARLRCSPMKGHSHVYWYRQLPEEGLKFMVYLQKENIIDESGMPKERFSAEFPKEGPSILRIQQVVRGDSAAYFCASSPQGQGETQYFGPGTRLLVL.

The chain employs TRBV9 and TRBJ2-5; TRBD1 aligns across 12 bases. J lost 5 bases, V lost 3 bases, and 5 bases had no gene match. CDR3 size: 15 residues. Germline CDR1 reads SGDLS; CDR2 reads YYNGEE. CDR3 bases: TGTGCCAGCAGCGCGAGGGACAGGGGGCTGGAGACCCAGTACTTC. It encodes CASSARDRGLETQYF.

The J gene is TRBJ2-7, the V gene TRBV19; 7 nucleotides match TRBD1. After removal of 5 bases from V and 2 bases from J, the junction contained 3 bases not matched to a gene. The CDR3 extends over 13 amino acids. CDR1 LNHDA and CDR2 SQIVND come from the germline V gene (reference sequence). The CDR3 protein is CASSRQGPYEQYF. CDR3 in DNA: TGTGCCAGTAGTCGACAGGGTCCCTACGAGCAGTACTTC. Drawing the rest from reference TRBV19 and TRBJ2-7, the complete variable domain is DGGITQSPKYLFRKEGQNVTLSCEQNLNHDAMYWYRQDPGQGLRLIYYSQIVNDFQKGDIAEGYSVSREKKESFPLTVTSAQKNPTAFYLCASSRQGPYEQYFGPGTRLTVT.

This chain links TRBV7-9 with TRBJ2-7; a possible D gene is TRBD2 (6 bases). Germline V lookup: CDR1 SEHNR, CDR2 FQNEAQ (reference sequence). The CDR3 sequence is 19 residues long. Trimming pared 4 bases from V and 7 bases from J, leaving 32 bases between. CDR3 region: CASSSPSWVRGRSLGEQYF. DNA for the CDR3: TGTGCCAGCAGCTCCCCTTCCTGGGTGCGGGGTAGGAGCCTCGGGGAGCAGTACTTC.

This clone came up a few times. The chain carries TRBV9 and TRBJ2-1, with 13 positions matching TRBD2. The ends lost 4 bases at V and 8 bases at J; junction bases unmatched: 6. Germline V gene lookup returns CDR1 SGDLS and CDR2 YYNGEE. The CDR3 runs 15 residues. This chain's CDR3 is CASSPGLAGRDEQFF. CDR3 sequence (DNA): TGTGCCAGCAGCCCGGGACTAGCGGGGCGAGATGAGCAGTTCTTC.

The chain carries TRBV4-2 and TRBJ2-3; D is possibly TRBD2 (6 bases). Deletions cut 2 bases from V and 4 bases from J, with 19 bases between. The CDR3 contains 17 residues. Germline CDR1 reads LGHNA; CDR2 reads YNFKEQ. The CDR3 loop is CASSQLPGLDVADTQYF. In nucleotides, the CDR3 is TGTGCCAGCAGCCAACTTCCGGGACTTGACGTCGCAGATACGCAGTATTTT.

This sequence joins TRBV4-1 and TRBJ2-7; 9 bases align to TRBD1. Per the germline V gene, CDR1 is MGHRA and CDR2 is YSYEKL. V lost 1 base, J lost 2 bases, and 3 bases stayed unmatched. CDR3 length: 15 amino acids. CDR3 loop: CASSQATGGTYEQYF. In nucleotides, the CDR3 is TGCGCCAGCAGCCAAGCTACAGGGGGCACCTACGAGCAGTACTTC.

This CDR3 is CASSKGHPRDGNQPQHF. Written as DNA, the CDR3 is TGTGCCAGCAGCAAAGGACACCCGCGGGACGGCAATCAGCCCCAGCATTTT. The V and J genes are TRBV21-1 and TRBJ1-5. TRBV21-1 is annotated as a pseudogene. CDR3 length equals 17 residues.

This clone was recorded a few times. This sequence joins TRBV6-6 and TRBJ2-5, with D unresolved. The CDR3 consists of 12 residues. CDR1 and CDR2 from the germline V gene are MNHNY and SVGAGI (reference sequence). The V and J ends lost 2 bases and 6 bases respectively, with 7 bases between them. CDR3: CASSYGAQTQYF. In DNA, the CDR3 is TGTGCCAGCAGTTACGGTGCGCAGACCCAGTACTTC.

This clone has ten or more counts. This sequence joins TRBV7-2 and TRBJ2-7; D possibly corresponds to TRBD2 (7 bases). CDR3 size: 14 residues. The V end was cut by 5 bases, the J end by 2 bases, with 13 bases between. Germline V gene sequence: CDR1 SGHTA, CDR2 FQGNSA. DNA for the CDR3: TGTGCCAGCAGCACCTGGGGGGGGCCCTACGAGCAGTACTTC. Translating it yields CASSTWGGPYEQYF. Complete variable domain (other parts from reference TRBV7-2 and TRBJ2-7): GAGVSQSPSNKVTEKGKDVELRCDPISGHTALYWYRQSLGQGLEFLIYFQGNSAPDKSGLPSDRFSAERTGGSVSTLTIQRTQQEDSAVYLCASSTWGGPYEQYFGPGTRLTVT.

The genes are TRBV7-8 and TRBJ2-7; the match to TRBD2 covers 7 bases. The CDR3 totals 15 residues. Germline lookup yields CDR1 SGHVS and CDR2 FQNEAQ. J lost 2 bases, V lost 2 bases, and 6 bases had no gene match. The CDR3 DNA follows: TGTGCCAGCAGCTTAATGGCTAGCGGAACCTACGAGCAGTACTTC. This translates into CASSLMASGTYEQYF. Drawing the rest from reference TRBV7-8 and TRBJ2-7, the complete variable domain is GAGVSQSPRYKVAKRGQDVALRCDPISGHVSLFWYQQALGQGPEFLTYFQNEAQLDKSGLPSDRFFAERPEGSVSTLKIQRTQQEDSAVYLCASSLMASGTYEQYFGPGTRLTVT.

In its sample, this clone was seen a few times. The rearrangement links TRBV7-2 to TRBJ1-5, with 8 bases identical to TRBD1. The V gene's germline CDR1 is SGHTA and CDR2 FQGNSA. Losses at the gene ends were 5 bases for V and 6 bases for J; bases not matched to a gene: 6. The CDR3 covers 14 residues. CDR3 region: CASSRQGTSQPQHF. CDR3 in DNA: TGTGCCAGCAGCCGACAGGGGACCAGTCAGCCCCAGCATTTT.

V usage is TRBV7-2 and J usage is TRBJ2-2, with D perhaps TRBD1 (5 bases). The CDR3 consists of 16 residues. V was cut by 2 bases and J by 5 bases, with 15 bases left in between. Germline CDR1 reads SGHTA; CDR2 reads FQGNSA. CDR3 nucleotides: TGTGCCAGCAGCTTATCTGGTCAGGGAAGAACCGGGGAGCTGTTTTTT. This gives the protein CASSLSGQGRTGELFF.

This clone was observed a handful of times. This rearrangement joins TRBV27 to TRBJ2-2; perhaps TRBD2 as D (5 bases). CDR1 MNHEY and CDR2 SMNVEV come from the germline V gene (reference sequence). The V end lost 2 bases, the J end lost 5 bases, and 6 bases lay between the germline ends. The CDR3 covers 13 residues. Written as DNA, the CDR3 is TGTGCCAGCAGTTTAAGAGGGACCGGGGAGCTGTTTTTT. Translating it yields CASSLRGTGELFF.

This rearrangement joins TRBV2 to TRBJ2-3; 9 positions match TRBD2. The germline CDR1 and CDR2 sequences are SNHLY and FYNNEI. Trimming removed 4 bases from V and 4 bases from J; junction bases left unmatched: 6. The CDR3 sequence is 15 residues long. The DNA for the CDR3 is TGTGCCAGCAGTGCCGAGCGGGGGGAGGCAGATACGCAGTATTTT. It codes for CASSAERGEADTQYF. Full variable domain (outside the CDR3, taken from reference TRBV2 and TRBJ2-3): EPEVTQTPSHQVTQMGQEVILRCVPISNHLYFYWYRQILGQKVEFLVSFYNNEISEKSEIFDDQFSVERPDGSNFTLKIRSTKLEDSAMYFCASSAERGEADTQYFGPGTRLTVL.

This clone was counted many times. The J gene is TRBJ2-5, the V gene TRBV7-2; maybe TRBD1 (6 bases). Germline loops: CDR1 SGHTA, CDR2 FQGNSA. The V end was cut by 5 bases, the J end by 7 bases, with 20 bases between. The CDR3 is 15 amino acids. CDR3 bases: TGTGCCAGCAGCCCAAACCGGGACACTTCAACGACCCAGTACTTC. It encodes CASSPNRDTSTTQYF.

The CDR3 DNA follows: TGCGCCAGCAGCTCCATTCTAAAACCGAACACCGGGGAGCTGTTTTTT. It codes for CASSSILKPNTGELFF. This chain joins TRBV5-1 and TRBJ2-2; D is uncertain. The length of the CDR3 is 16 residues. V was pared by 3 bases and J by 0 bases, with 12 bases between. Germline CDR1 is SGHRS and CDR2 is YFSETQ.

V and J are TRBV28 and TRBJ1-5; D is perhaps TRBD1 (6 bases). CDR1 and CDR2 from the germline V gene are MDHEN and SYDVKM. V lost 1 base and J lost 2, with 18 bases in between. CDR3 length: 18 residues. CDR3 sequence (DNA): TGTGCCAGCAGTTTATTAGGAGGTCGTCAGGGGCGCAATCAGCCCCAGCATTTT. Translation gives CASSLLGGRQGRNQPQHF.

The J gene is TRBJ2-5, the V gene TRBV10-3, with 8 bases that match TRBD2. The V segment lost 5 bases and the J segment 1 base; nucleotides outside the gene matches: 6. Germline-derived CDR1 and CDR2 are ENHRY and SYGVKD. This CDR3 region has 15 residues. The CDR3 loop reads CAISWSRGGQETQYF. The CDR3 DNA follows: TGTGCCATCAGTTGGTCCCGGGGGGGCCAAGAGACCCAGTACTTC.

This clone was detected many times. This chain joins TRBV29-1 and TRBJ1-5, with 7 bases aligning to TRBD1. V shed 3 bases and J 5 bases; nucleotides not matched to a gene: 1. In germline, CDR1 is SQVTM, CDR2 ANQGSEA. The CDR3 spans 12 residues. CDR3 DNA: TGCAGCGTTGAGGGGACAGATCAGCCCCAGCATTTT. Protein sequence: CSVEGTDQPQHF.